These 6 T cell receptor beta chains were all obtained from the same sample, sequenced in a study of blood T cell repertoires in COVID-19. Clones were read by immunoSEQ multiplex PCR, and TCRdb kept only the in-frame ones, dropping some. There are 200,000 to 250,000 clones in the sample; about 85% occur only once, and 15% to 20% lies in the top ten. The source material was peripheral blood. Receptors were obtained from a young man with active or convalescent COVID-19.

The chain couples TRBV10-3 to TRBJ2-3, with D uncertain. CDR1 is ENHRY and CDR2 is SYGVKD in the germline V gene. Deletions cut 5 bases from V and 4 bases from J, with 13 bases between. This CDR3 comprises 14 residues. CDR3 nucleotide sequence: TGTGCCATCAGTACCCGGGTAGGTGCAGATACGCAGTATTTT. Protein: CAISTRVGADTQYF.

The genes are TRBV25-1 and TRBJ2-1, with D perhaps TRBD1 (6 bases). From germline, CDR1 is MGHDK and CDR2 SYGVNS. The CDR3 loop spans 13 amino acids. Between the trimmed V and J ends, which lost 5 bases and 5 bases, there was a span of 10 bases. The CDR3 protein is CASSRTVNNEQFF. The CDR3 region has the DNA TGTGCCAGCAGTCGGACAGTAAACAATGAGCAGTTCTTC. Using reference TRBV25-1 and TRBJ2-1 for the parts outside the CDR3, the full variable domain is EADIYQTPRYLVIGTGKKITLECSQTMGHDKMYWYQQDPGMELHLIHYSYGVNSTEKGDLSSESTVSRIRTEHFPLTLESARPSHTSQYLCASSRTVNNEQFFGPGTRLTVL.

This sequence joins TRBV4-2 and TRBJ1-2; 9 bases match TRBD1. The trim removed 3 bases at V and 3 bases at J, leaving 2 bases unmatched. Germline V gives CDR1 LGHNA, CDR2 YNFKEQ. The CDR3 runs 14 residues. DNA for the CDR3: TGTGCCAGCAGCCAGGACAGGGGATACTATGGCTACACCTTC. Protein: CASSQDRGYYGYTF.

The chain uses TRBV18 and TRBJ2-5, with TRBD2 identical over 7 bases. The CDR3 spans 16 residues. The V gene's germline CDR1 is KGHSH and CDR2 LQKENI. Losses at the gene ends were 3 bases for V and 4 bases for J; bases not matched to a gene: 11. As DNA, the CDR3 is TGTGCCAGCTCACCCAACCGGGGGGTAAATGTAGAGACCCAGTACTTC. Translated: CASSPNRGVNVETQYF.

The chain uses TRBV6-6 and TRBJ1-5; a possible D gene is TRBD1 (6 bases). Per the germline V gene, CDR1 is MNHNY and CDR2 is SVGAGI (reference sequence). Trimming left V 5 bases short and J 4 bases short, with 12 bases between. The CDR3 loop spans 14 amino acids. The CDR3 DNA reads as TGTGCCAGCAGTGACAACAGGGATAATCAGCCCCAGCATTTT. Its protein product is CASSDNRDNQPQHF.

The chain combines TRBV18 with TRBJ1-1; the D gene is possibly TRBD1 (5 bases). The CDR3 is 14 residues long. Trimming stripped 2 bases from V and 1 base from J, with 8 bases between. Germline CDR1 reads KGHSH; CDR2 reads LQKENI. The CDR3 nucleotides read TGTGCCAGCTCACCAGACAGAACGAACACTGAAGCTTTCTTT. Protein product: CASSPDRTNTEAFF.